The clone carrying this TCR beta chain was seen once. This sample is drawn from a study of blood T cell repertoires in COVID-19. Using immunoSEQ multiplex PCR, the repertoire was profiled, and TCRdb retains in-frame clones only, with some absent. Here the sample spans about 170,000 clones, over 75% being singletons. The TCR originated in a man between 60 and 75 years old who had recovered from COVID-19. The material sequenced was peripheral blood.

The CDR3 DNA reads TGTGCCAGCAGCCCCTCCGTTATCTCTAATGAGCAGTTCTTC. As protein: CASSPSVISNEQFF. This rearrangement joins TRBV7-9 to TRBJ2-1; D ambiguous. The V end was cut by 5 bases, the J end by 7 bases, with 15 bases between. The CDR3 is made up of 14 amino acids. Germline V gene lookup returns CDR1 SEHNR and CDR2 FQNEAQ (reference sequence). The full variable domain, in which reference TRBV7-9 and TRBJ2-1 provide the parts outside the CDR3, is DTGVSQNPRHKITKRGQNVTFRCDPISEHNRLYWYRQTLGQGPEFLTYFQNEAQLEKSRLLSDRFSAERPKGSFSTLEIQRTEQGDSAMYLCASSPSVISNEQFFGPGTRLTVL.